This TCR beta chain was profiled in a study of regulatory T cells in long-lasting Graves disease (dated by TCRdb to about 2021). Study-wide context: Patients with newly diagnosed Graves' disease had been on antithyroid drugs for under 3 months. Patients with persistent Graves' disease were compared with patients with newly diagnosed Graves' disease using TCR sequencing and RNA sequencing of peripheral blood. The study was conducted in China and was registered as a clinical trial. TCR sequencing covered 13 persistent and roughly 20 newly diagnosed Graves' disease patients, some 33 samples in total. What the study reported, not specific to this receptor: Only peripheral blood was studied, because thyroid tissue, the primary lesion, was inaccessible. Only the TCR beta chain was sequenced and analyzed. Persistent patients shared more public clonotypes among themselves (2,741) than newly diagnosed patients did (over 900). The authors noted that the small sample size was a limitation that may lower accuracy. Compared with newly diagnosed patients, patients with persistent Graves' disease had lower TCR Shannon entropy and fewer highly expanded clones, which suggests clonal expansion. Preferential use of TRBV28, TRBJ1-2 and TRBJ2-5 was observed in persistent disease, whereas TRBV20-1 and TRBJ2-1 were favored in newly diagnosed disease.

Receptor amplification or capture employed multiplex PCR. Sequencer: Illumina HiSeq 4000. iRepertoire HTBI primers and Arm-PCR amplification of CDR3 regions were used to construct TCR beta libraries. Before sequencing, the PCR products underwent gel purification. Under the source paper's analysis protocol: Gene usage analysis of CDR3 amino acid clonotypes relied on the roughly 58 TRBV and 15 or so TRBJ segments identified across samples. Filtered high-quality paired reads were merged into contigs using COPE and FqMerger. Contigs were aligned with BLAST to IMGT TRBV, TRBD and TRBJ reference genes, and CDR3 was defined per IMGT. Any clonotype with a frequency above 0.1% was counted as a highly expanded clone. Repertoire diversity was measured by Shannon entropy, and V-J evenness by the Gini coefficient. A clonotype found in more than one individual was treated as public. TCRdb redid the processing of the public reads, applying fastp at Q25 and MiXCR, and retained in-frame beta chains. Identical CDR3 protein sequences are pooled into one entry, listed with their most common genes and DNA. The V and J calls were not made by the authors but by TCRdb's processing. This sample gives approximately 400,000 distinct CDR3 sequences in total; roughly 16% of them show up just once. The top ten clonotypes cover approximately 21% of the sample.

This clonotype was found many times. This receptor's antigen is unknown. Per-base qualities were not stored, and no clone one base away is much larger. The junction shows trimming of 3 bases on V and 5 bases on J, plus 10 bases between the germline ends. CDR1 and CDR2 are read off the germline V gene as MGHRA and YSYEKL. There are 13 amino acids in the CDR3, from cysteine to phenylalanine inclusive. Only the CDR3 DNA stays, 39 bases, in frame from base 1. The label giving this sample's time point can be read as: newly diagnosed GD, antithyroid drugs for less than 3 months. RNA was extracted from PBMCs in TRIzol for both TCR sequencing and RNA sequencing. The diagnosis of Graves' disease was made according to American Thyroid Association guidelines. Patients were recruited from an endocrinology department in Xi'an, China. From each patient, approximately 9.9 milliliters of peripheral blood was collected into an EDTA anticoagulant tube. Ficoll Paque Plus density gradient separation was used to isolate PBMCs, and no additional T cell sorting was done. An Agilent 2100 Bioanalyzer and agarose gel were used to check RNA quality, while a NanoDrop 2000 measured RNA concentration.

This chain joins TRBV4-1 to TRBJ1-1, and possibly TRBD1, on 5 matching bases. The source is a female donor with Graves disease. The source material was peripheral blood mononuclear cells (PBMCs), sampled at new diagnosis, from a patient treated with antithyroid drugs. For the CDR3, the sequence is CASSQGPGTEAFF. The nucleotide sequence is given as TGCGCCAGCAGCCAGGGACCGGGGACTGAAGCTTTCTTT.